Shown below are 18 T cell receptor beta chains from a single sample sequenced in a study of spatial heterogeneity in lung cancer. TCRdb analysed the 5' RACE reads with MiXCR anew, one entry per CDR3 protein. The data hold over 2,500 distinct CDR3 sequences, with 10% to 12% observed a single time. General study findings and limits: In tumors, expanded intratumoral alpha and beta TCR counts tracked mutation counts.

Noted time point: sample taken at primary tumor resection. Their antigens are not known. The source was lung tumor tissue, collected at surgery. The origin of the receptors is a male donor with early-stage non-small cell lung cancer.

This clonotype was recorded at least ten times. The CDR3 DNA is TGTGCCAGCAGCCGGGACGGGAGCACAGATACGCAGTATTTT. Encoded protein: CASSRDGSTDTQYF. V and J are TRBV7-2 and TRBJ2-3; the D call may be TRBD1 or TRBD2 (5 bases each). This CDR3 has 14 amino acids. Germline V lookup: CDR1 SGHTA, CDR2 FQGNSA. The V gene lost 5 bases and the J gene lost 0 bases, with 9 bases spanning the gap.

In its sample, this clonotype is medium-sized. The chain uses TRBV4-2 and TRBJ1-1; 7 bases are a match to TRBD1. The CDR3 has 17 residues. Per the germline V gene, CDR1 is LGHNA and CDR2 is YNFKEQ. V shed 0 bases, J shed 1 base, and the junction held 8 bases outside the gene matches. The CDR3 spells CASSQDHRGARNTEAFF. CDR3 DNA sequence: TGTGCCAGCAGCCAAGATCACAGGGGCGCCCGGAACACTGAAGCTTTCTTT.

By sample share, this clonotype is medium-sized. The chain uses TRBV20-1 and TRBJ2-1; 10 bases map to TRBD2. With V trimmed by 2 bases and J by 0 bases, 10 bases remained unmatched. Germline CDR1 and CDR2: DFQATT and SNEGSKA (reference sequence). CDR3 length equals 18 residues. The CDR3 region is CSARLAGALRSSYNEQFF. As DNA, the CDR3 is TGCAGTGCTAGACTAGCGGGGGCCCTACGTAGCTCCTACAATGAGCAGTTCTTC.

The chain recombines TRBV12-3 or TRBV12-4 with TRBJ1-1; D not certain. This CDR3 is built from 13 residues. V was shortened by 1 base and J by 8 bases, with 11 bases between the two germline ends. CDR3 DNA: TGTGCCAGCAGTTTAGAAGTGGGTGTCGAAGCTTTCTTT. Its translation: CASSLEVGVEAFF.

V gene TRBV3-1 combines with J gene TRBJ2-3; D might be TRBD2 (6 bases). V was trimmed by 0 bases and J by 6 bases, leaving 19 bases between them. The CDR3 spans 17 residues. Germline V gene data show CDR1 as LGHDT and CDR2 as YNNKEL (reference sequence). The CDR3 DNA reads TGTGCCAGCAGCCAAGATCCCAGCGGGCCCAAATCGGATACGCAGTATTTT. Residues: CASSQDPSGPKSDTQYF.

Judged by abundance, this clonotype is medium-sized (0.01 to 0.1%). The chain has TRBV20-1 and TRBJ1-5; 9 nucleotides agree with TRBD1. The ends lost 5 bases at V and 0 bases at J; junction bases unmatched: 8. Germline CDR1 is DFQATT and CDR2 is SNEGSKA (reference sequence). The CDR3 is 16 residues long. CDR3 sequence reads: CSAPGTGSYSNQPQHF. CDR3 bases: TGCAGTGCTCCCGGGACAGGGAGTTATAGCAATCAGCCCCAGCATTTT.

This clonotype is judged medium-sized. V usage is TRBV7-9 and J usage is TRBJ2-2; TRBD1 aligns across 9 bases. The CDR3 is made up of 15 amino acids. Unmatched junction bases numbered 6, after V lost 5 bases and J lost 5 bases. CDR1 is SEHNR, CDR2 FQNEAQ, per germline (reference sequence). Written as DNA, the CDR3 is TGTGCCAGCAGCACGGGACAGGGTTTGACCGGGGAGCTGTTTTTT. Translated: CASSTGQGLTGELFF.

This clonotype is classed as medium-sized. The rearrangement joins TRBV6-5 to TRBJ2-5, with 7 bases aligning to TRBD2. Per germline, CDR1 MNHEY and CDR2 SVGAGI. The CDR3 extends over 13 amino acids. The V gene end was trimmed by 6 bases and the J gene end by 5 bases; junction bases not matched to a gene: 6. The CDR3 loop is CASSLGLVETQYF. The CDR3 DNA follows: TGTGCCAGCAGCCTTGGACTAGTTGAGACCCAGTACTTC.

The CDR3 loop reads CASSYGETQYF. The CDR3 DNA reads as TGTGCCAGCAGTTACGGAGAGACCCAGTACTTC. The rearrangement uses TRBV6-5 and TRBJ2-5; D gene unclear. The V end lost 2 bases, the J end lost 4 bases, and 2 bases lay between the germline ends. CDR1 and CDR2 from the germline V gene are MNHEY and SVGAGI. CDR3 size: 11 residues.

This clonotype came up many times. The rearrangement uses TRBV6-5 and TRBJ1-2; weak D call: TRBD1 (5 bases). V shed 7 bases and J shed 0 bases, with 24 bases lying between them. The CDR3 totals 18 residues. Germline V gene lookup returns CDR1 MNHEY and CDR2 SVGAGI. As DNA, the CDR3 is TGTGCCAGCACTAGATCGGGGGACTGGGACGGTACTAACTATGGCTACACCTTC. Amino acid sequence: CASTRSGDWDGTNYGYTF.

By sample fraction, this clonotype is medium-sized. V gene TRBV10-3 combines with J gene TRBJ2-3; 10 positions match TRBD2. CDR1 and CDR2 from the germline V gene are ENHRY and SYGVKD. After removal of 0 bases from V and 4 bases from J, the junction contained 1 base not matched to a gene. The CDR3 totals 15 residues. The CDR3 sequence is CAISESSGGPDTQYF. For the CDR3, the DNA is TGTGCCATCAGTGAGTCTAGCGGGGGGCCAGATACGCAGTATTTT.

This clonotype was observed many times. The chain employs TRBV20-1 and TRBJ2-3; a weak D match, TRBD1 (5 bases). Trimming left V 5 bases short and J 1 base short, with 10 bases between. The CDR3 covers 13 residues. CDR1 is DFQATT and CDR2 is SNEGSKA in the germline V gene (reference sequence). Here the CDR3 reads CSAPQGGTDTQYF. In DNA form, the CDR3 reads TGCAGTGCTCCCCAAGGGGGCACAGATACGCAGTATTTT.

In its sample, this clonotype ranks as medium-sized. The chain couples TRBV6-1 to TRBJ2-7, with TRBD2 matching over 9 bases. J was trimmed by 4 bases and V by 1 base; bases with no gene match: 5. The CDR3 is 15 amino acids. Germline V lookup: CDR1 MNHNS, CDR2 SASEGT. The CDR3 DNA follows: TGTGCCAGCAGTGAAGGAGGACTAGCGCCTTACGAGCAGTACTTC. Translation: CASSEGGLAPYEQYF.

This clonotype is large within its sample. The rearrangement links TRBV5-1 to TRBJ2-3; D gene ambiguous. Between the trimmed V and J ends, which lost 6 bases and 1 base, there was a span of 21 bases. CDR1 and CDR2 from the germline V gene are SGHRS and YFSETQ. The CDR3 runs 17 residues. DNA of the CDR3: TGCGCCAGCACCTCAACTGGATCTCCCAGGCGCACAGATACGCAGTATTTT. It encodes CASTSTGSPRRTDTQYF.

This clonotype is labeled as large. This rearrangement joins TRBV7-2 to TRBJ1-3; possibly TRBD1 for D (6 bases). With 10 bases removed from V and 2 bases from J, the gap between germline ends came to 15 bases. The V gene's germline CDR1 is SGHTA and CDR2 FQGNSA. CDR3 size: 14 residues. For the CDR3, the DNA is TGTGCCACCGAGGACAGAGTCGCTGGAAACACCATATATTTT. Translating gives CATEDRVAGNTIYF.

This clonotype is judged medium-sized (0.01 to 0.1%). In DNA form, the CDR3 reads TGTGCCAGCAGCCAAGAAGGCGGGAGCTCCTACAATGAGCAGTTCTTC. Amino acids: CASSQEGGSSYNEQFF. The gene calls are TRBV4-2 and TRBJ2-1; 7 bases fit TRBD2. Germline lookup yields CDR1 LGHNA and CDR2 YNFKEQ. The V and J ends lost 0 bases and 0 bases, in that order; junction bases with no gene match: 2. This CDR3 contains 16 residues.

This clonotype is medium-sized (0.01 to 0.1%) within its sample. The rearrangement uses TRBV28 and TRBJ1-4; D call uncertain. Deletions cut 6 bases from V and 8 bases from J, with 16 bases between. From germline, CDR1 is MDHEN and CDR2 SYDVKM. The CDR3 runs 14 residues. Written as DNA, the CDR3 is TGTGCCAGCAGCCCCCCAGGCGGAGGGGAAAAACTGTTTTTT. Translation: CASSPPGGGEKLFF.

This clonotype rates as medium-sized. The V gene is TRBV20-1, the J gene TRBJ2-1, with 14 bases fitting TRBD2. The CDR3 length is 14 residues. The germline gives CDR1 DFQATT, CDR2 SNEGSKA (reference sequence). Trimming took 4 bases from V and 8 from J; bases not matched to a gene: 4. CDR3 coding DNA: TGCAGTGCTACGACTAGCGGGGGGGCCCATGAGCAGTTCTTC. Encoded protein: CSATTSGGAHEQFF.